These 30 T cell receptor beta chains were sequenced from one sample in a study of shared clonotypes between healthy human individuals. Assay used: immunoSEQ multiplex PCR; TCRdb lists only in-frame clones, some missing. The repertoire holds millions of clones, with 90% to 95% as singletons. Sequenced material: naive CD4+ T cells sorted from blood. Subset reported: CD45RA+ positively selected. The receptor source for this set is a man younger than 30 in good health.

This rearrangement joins TRBV5-1 to TRBJ1-1; D not certain. V lost 0 bases, J lost 5 bases, and 14 bases lay in between. Germline V gene data show CDR1 as SGHRS and CDR2 as YFSETQ. The length of the CDR3 is 15 residues. As DNA, the CDR3 is TGCGCCAGCAGCTTGGCCCGGGAAGGTGCGACTGAAGCTTTCTTT. This codes for CASSLAREGATEAFF.

This clone was recorded a few times. This sequence joins TRBV10-3 and TRBJ1-1; TRBD1 might be the D (5 bases). The CDR3 length is 11 residues. V was pared by 9 bases and J by 3 bases, with 8 bases between. The germline CDR1 and CDR2 sequences are ENHRY and SYGVKD. Here the CDR3 DNA reads TGTGCCATTAGGGGAGACACTGAAGCTTTCTTT. Translating it yields CAIRGDTEAFF.

V and J are TRBV5-6 and TRBJ2-5; TRBD1 matches at 7 bases. Germline lookup yields CDR1 SGHDT and CDR2 YYEEEE. V shed 1 base, J shed 5 bases, and the junction held 5 bases outside the gene matches. The CDR3 has 14 residues. The CDR3 protein is CASSLNNRGETQYF. The CDR3 nucleotides read TGTGCCAGCAGCTTGAATAACAGGGGCGAGACCCAGTACTTC. Supplemented by reference TRBV5-6 and TRBJ2-5, the full variable domain reads DAGVTQSPTHLIKTRGQQVTLRCSPKSGHDTVSWYQQALGQGPQFIFQYYEEEERQRGNFPDRFSGHQFPNYSSELNVNALLLGDSALYLCASSLNNRGETQYFGPGTRLLVL.

Worth noting for this clone: One end of the junction is discordant with germline, which a read error may explain. V gene TRBV18 combines with J gene TRBJ2-2; D not resolved. The CDR3 is made up of 15 amino acids. CDR1 and CDR2 from the germline V gene are KGHSH and LQKENI. The DNA of the CDR3 is TGTGCCAGCTCACCACTTGGACCGAACCCCGGGGAGCTGTTTTTT. Encoded protein: CASSPLGPNPGELFF.

The chain employs TRBV7-3 and TRBJ2-3, with 8 positions matching TRBD1. The CDR3 is 17 residues long. CDR1 is SGHTA and CDR2 is FQGTGA in the germline V gene. Trimming at V came to 4 bases and at J to 2 bases, leaving 11 bases not matched to a gene. The CDR3 DNA is TGTGCCAGCAGCTCCATGGACAGGGCGTTAATCACAGATACGCAGTATTTT. This codes for CASSSMDRALITDTQYF.

This chain connects TRBV7-3 to TRBJ2-1; perhaps TRBD2 as D (6 bases). This CDR3 is 15 amino acids long. The V gene's germline CDR1 is SGHTA and CDR2 FQGTGA. Trimming shortened V by 4 bases and J by 3 bases, and 13 bases separated the two germline ends. Written as DNA, the CDR3 is TGTGCCAGCAGCTCCCGAAGTAGCGGCTACAATGAGCAGTTCTTC. Translation gives CASSSRSSGYNEQFF.

J is TRBJ2-7 and V is TRBV6-6; 9 bases align to TRBD2. CDR3 length: 15 residues. Trimming cost V 2 bases and J 7 bases; bases outside gene matches: 9. Germline CDR1 and CDR2: MNHNY and SVGAGI (reference sequence). The CDR3 nucleotides read TGTGCCAGCAGTTACCCGGCGGGGGGGAAGAGAGAGCAGTACTTC. This translates into CASSYPAGGKREQYF.

Regarding this clone: Other DNA sequences from this sample encode an identical CDR3 as well. The V gene is TRBV30, the J gene TRBJ1-3; D gene unclear. The CDR3 contains 13 residues. Trimming shortened V by 2 bases and J by 1 base, and 6 bases separated the two germline ends. Per germline, CDR1 GTSNPN and CDR2 SVGIG (reference sequence). CDR3 sequence: CAWSWGSGNTIYF. Written as DNA, the CDR3 is TGTGCCTGGAGTTGGGGTTCTGGAAACACCATATATTTT.

The chain couples TRBV2 to TRBJ2-7; no clear D gene. The CDR3 loop spans 13 amino acids. Looked up from germline, CDR1 is SNHLY and CDR2 is FYNNEI. V was shortened by 10 bases and J by 3 bases, with 16 bases between the two germline ends. The CDR3 sequence is CATRYDTFYEQYF. The CDR3 region has the DNA TGTGCCACCCGTTATGACACCTTCTACGAGCAGTACTTC.

The V and J genes are TRBV28 and TRBJ1-2, with D possibly matching TRBD1 (5 bases). CDR1 is MDHEN and CDR2 is SYDVKM in the germline V gene. V lost 6 bases to trimming and J lost 0 bases, with 11 bases between them. The CDR3 is 14 amino acids. CDR3 DNA: TGTGCCAGCAGGCGACAGCTCACTAACTATGGCTACACCTTC. It codes for CASRRQLTNYGYTF.

V gene TRBV5-4 combines with J gene TRBJ2-7; 8 bases line up with TRBD1. V dropped 0 bases and J dropped 0; count of bases not matched to a gene: 5. The CDR3 runs 16 residues. Germline CDR1 reads SGHNT; CDR2 reads YYREEE (reference sequence). The CDR3 loop reads CASSLGGQVSSYEQYF. The CDR3 bases are TGTGCCAGCAGCTTGGGGGGACAGGTGAGCTCCTACGAGCAGTACTTC.

V usage is TRBV25-1 and J usage is TRBJ1-2; D is undetermined. Germline V CDR1 and CDR2: MGHDK, SYGVNS. The CDR3 covers 14 residues. Trimming left V 7 bases short and J 3 bases short, with 15 bases between. This CDR3 is CASTRGPDDYGYTF. Written as DNA, the CDR3 is TGTGCCAGCACCCGGGGTCCCGACGACTATGGCTACACCTTC.

J is TRBJ2-3 and V is TRBV18; 15 nucleotides align to TRBD2. In germline, CDR1 is KGHSH, CDR2 LQKENI. This CDR3 has 19 residues. V lost 4 bases to trimming and J lost 7 bases; unmatched junction nucleotides: 15. The CDR3, as DNA: TGTGCCAGCTCACTCCGGACTAGCGGGGGGGACGGAATGAAATATACGCAGTATTTT. Its translation: CASSLRTSGGDGMKYTQYF.

The chain joins TRBV2 to TRBJ2-2; D gene unclear. V lost 0 bases and J 7 bases, leaving 9 bases between the germline ends. The CDR3 contains 14 residues. Germline values: CDR1 SNHLY, CDR2 FYNNEI. CDR3 DNA sequence: TGTGCCAGCAGTGAAGCTTCGGCCAGCGGGGAGCTGTTTTTT. This sequence encodes CASSEASASGELFF.

This chain joins TRBV7-2 and TRBJ2-5; no reliable D call. The J call may be wrong; the DNA end is better matched by TRBJ2-7. The CDR3 length is 11 residues. Germline lookup yields CDR1 SGHTA and CDR2 FQGNSA. CDR3 coding DNA: TGTGCCAGCAGCTTAACGTACGAGCAGTACTTC. Encoded protein: CASSLTYEQYF.

V is TRBV30 and J is TRBJ1-4, with D possibly matching TRBD1 (6 bases). CDR1 is GTSNPN, CDR2 SVGIG, per germline (reference sequence). The CDR3 extends over 12 amino acids. Between the trimmed V and J ends, which lost 5 bases and 12 bases, there was a span of 16 bases. CDR3 nucleotide sequence: TGTGCCTGGGGGCCCCTCCAGGGGCAACTGTTTTTT. Translating it yields CAWGPLQGQLFF.

This chain uses TRBV5-6 with TRBJ2-7; D possibly matches TRBD1 or TRBD2 (6 bases each). With 4 bases removed from V and 2 bases from J, the gap between germline ends came to 16 bases. Germline assignment: CDR1 SGHDT and CDR2 YYEEEE. There are 15 residues in the CDR3. This CDR3 is CASSTWGAPTYEQYF. CDR3 sequence (DNA): TGTGCCAGCAGCACTTGGGGGGCACCCACCTACGAGCAGTACTTC.

The chain has TRBV18 and TRBJ2-1, with 8 bases aligning to TRBD2. The CDR3 consists of 15 residues. Trimming at V came to 3 bases and at J to 7 bases, leaving 8 bases not matched to a gene. Germline V gives CDR1 KGHSH, CDR2 LQKENI. The DNA for the CDR3 is TGTGCCAGCTCACCCCGGGGGGGCCGAGAGAATGAGCAGTTCTTC. Translating it yields CASSPRGGRENEQFF.

The chain links TRBV27 to TRBJ2-2; no clear D gene. The CDR3 length is 14 residues. Germline CDR1 reads MNHEY; CDR2 reads SMNVEV (reference sequence). V was trimmed by 6 bases and J by 4 bases, leaving 12 bases between them. CDR3 amino acids: CASRLSQSTGELFF. The CDR3 DNA reads as TGTGCCAGCAGACTCTCCCAGTCCACCGGGGAGCTGTTTTTT.

This clone was counted once. This chain connects TRBV19 to TRBJ2-1; possible D gene TRBD2, 6 bases. With 7 bases removed from V and 10 bases from J, the gap between germline ends came to 23 bases. The CDR3 consists of 15 residues. Looked up from germline, CDR1 is LNHDA and CDR2 is SQIVND (reference sequence). The CDR3 loop is CASNTIGGTRREQFF. CDR3 sequence (DNA): TGTGCCAGTAACACCATCGGAGGGACCCGAAGGGAGCAGTTCTTC.

The CDR3 spells CASSLIIQTANTGELFF. The CDR3 DNA reads as TGTGCCAGCAGCTTGATCATCCAGACAGCGAACACCGGGGAGCTGTTTTTT. The V and J genes are TRBV5-6 and TRBJ2-2, with D possibly matching TRBD1 (5 bases). The CDR3 runs to 17 residues. V lost 1 base to trimming and J lost 0 bases, with 13 bases between them. The V gene's germline CDR1 is SGHDT and CDR2 YYEEEE.

V gene TRBV4-1 combines with J gene TRBJ2-3, with D perhaps TRBD1 or TRBD2 (6 bases each). Germline V gene sequence: CDR1 MGHRA, CDR2 YSYEKL. Trimming removed 6 bases from V and 4 bases from J, with 20 bases in between. CDR3 length equals 16 residues. The CDR3: CASSGGQGGVADTQYF. The CDR3 DNA sequence: TGCGCCAGCAGTGGGGGGCAGGGCGGTGTCGCAGATACGCAGTATTTT.

The chain uses TRBV6-1 and TRBJ2-1, with 8 bases that match TRBD1. This CDR3 comprises 15 residues. The junction had 8 bases not matched to a gene; V was cut back by 3 bases and J by 7 bases. CDR1 is MNHNS and CDR2 is SASEGT in the germline V gene. CDR3 in amino acids: CASSDTGGASNEQFF. CDR3 nucleotides: TGTGCCAGCAGTGATACAGGGGGAGCAAGTAATGAGCAGTTCTTC.

The chain couples TRBV7-2 to TRBJ1-5, with TRBD1 as a possible D gene (5 bases). The CDR3 is 16 amino acids. V was trimmed by 2 bases and J by 2 bases, leaving 13 bases between them. Germline-derived CDR1 and CDR2 are SGHTA and FQGNSA. CDR3 DNA sequence: TGTGCCAGCAGCTTACCGATGGGGCCGGGCAATCAGCCCCAGCATTTT. Translation gives CASSLPMGPGNQPQHF.

This rearrangement joins TRBV7-2 to TRBJ2-5; 11 bases are shared with TRBD2. Germline values: CDR1 SGHTA, CDR2 FQGNSA. V shed 3 bases and J 2 bases; nucleotides not matched to a gene: 8. The CDR3 contains 17 residues. DNA for the CDR3: TGTGCCAGCAGCTTTATATACTCTAGCGGGAGGCAAGAGACCCAGTACTTC. It encodes CASSFIYSSGRQETQYF.

V is TRBV5-8 and J is TRBJ1-3; D is uncertain. Germline-derived CDR1 and CDR2 are SGHTS and YDEGEE. V was cut by 4 bases and J by 3 bases, with 8 bases left in between. The CDR3 has 13 amino acids. For the CDR3, the DNA is TGTGCCAGCAGCCCGATGGGTGGAAACACCATATATTTT. Encoded protein: CASSPMGGNTIYF.

This clone was recorded only once. CDR3 in amino acids: CASMDLNTDTQYF. The CDR3 DNA sequence: TGTGCCAGCATGGACCTCAACACAGATACGCAGTATTTT. This chain joins TRBV6-6 and TRBJ2-3; D remains ambiguous. The CDR3 has 13 amino acids. Germline assignment: CDR1 MNHNY and CDR2 SVGAGI (reference sequence). The V end lost 7 bases, the J end lost 2 bases, and 10 bases lay between the germline ends.

This chain joins TRBV10-3 and TRBJ2-7, with D possibly being TRBD1 (6 bases). The CDR3 contains 14 residues. Germline assignment: CDR1 ENHRY and CDR2 SYGVKD. The ends were cut back, 6 bases at V and 3 bases at J, with 15 bases in the middle. The CDR3 DNA is TGTGCCATCAGCGTTCGACAGGTCGACTACGAGCAGTACTTC. Protein product: CAISVRQVDYEQYF.

As DNA, the CDR3 is TGTGCCAGCAGTCCCCAGTTTCTCTCGGACGGTGAGCAGTTCTTC. This gives the protein CASSPQFLSDGEQFF. The genes are TRBV6-5 and TRBJ2-1, with D uncertain. Trimming removed 5 bases from V and 9 bases from J, with 20 bases in between. This CDR3 has 15 amino acids. Germline CDR1 is MNHEY and CDR2 is SVGAGI.

The chain employs TRBV30 and TRBJ2-2; D is ambiguous. The CDR3 has 15 residues. CDR1 is GTSNPN, CDR2 SVGIG, per germline (reference sequence). Trimming shortened V by 4 bases and J by 6 bases, and 18 bases separated the two germline ends. The CDR3 bases are TGTGCCTGGACCGGAAACCTCGGGCTTTCCGGGGAGCTGTTTTTT. Translation gives CAWTGNLGLSGELFF. The complete variable domain, with remaining parts taken from reference TRBV30 and TRBJ2-2, reads SQTIHQWPATLVQPVGSPLSLECTVEGTSNPNLYWYRQAAGRGLQLLFYSVGIGQISSEVPQNLSASRPQDRQFILSSKKLLLSDSGFYLCAWTGNLGLSGELFFGEGSRLTVL.